This TCR beta chain was sequenced during a study of post-analysis software for immune sequencing data. Background on the study: In terms of disease course, relapsing-remitting, secondary progressive and progressive-relapsing multiple sclerosis were included. Broader study findings: Four to six TRBV segments were more frequent in patients than controls; TRBV5-6, TRBV5-1 and TRBV20-1 belonged to this group.

Presence of unique molecular identifiers characterized the TCR beta cDNA libraries. Input of about 0.9 to 10 million T cells yielded 550,000 or so cDNA molecules. TCRdb ran MiXCR on the PCR reads and lists one entry per CDR3 protein. This table holds 150,000 to 200,000 distinct CDR3 sequences, approximately 30% found once. The CDR3 loop spans 13 amino acids. Germline lookup yields CDR1 DFQATT and CDR2 SNEGSKA (reference sequence). A word on this clonotype: What it binds is not known. A read error may be the cause here, since a much bigger clone is one base away.

The V call is TRBV20-1, the J call TRBJ2-7, with 9 bases aligning to TRBD1. Sequences were obtained from blood. The sequence came from a girl aged 10 to 17 with multiple sclerosis. CDR3 loop: CSARGDRAYGQYF. CDR3 DNA sequence: TGCAGTGCTAGAGGGGACAGGGCCTACGGGCAGTACTTC.